This T cell receptor beta chain originates from a study of CD8 T cells in ankylosing spondylitis. Study conclusions and caveats: The study identified a TCR beta motif of several highly homologous variants that appeared characteristic of ankylosing spondylitis blood.

At least ten counts were recorded for this clonotype. The antigen remains unidentified. TCRdb used MiXCR to reprocess the 5' RACE reads, holding one entry per CDR3 protein. The sample consists of about 25,000 distinct CDR3 sequences, 2.5% of them appearing once. V was clipped by 0 bases and J by 13 bases, with 15 bases between them. This CDR3 has 13 amino acids. Per the germline V gene, CDR1 is SGDLS and CDR2 is YYNGEE. The chain recombines TRBV9 with TRBJ2-3, with a tentative D call TRBD2 (5 bases). The sequence came from a female donor with ankylosing spondylitis or in good health (not recorded which). What was sequenced was blood, either unsorted or a sorted T cell fraction (not recorded which). CDR3 coding DNA: TGTGCCAGCAGCGTAGAATCCAGCGGAAAGGAGTATTTT. Translated: CASSVESSGKEYF.